Listed here are 27 T cell receptor beta chains from one sample, sequenced in a study of blood T cell repertoires in COVID-19 (dated by TCRdb to 2020 to 2021). Library creation used the immunoSEQ multiplex PCR assay. Drawn from immuneACCESS, this table holds only the in-frame rearrangements with V and J called that TCRdb kept. Clones are partly lost; checked studies trace under half to an unresolved V gene and leave the rest unexplained. This sample is represented by about 77,000 clones; around 70% of them were singletons. Together, the top ten hold approximately 20% of the sample. Specimen: peripheral blood. All receptors come from a man between 60 and 75 years old with acute or convalescent COVID-19.

This sequence joins TRBV7-3 and TRBJ1-1, with D maybe TRBD1 (6 bases). Trimming removed 5 bases at V and 1 base at J, with 8 bases between. This CDR3 is built from 13 residues. The germline V gene encodes CDR1 SGHTA and CDR2 FQGTGA. CDR3 in DNA: TGTGCCAGCAGCCCGACAGGGAACACTGAAGCTTTCTTT. This gives the protein CASSPTGNTEAFF.

V and J are TRBV10-3 and TRBJ2-3; TRBD1 agrees at 7 bases. This CDR3 comprises 14 residues. Germline-derived CDR1 and CDR2 are ENHRY and SYGVKD. J gave up 4 bases and V 6 bases, and 7 bases lay outside the gene matches. CDR3 sequence: CAIRATGSPDTQYF. CDR3 bases: TGTGCCATCAGGGCGACAGGGTCCCCAGATACGCAGTATTTT.

The rearrangement links TRBV5-1 to TRBJ1-2, with a possible D match to TRBD1 (6 bases). The germline V and J ends were trimmed by 3 bases and 6 bases, with 15 bases remaining between them. This CDR3 is built from 14 residues. The germline CDR1 and CDR2 sequences are SGHRS and YFSETQ. CDR3 amino acids: CASSSGTIRDGYTF. The CDR3 DNA is TGCGCCAGCAGCTCTGGGACAATTAGGGATGGCTACACCTTC.

The CDR3 protein is CASSESSSLNTEAFF. CDR3 in DNA: TGTGCCAGCAGTGAATCCTCCAGTTTGAACACTGAAGCTTTCTTT. This chain uses TRBV25-1 with TRBJ1-1, with D unresolved. This CDR3 spans 15 amino acids. Between the trimmed V and J ends, which lost 1 base and 0 bases, there was a span of 9 bases. From germline, CDR1 is MGHDK and CDR2 SYGVNS.

On this clone: Compared with germline, one end of the junction differs, possibly owing to a read error. The chain uses TRBV4-2 and TRBJ2-7, with D perhaps matching TRBD2 (6 bases). The CDR3 loop spans 14 amino acids. Per germline, CDR1 LGHNA and CDR2 YNFKEQ. The CDR3 spells CASSQTGGPYEQCF. The CDR3 DNA is TGTGCCAGCAGCCAAACCGGGGGTCCCTACGAGCAGTGCTTC.

V and J are TRBV7-2 and TRBJ2-5; D might be TRBD1 (5 bases). The CDR3 is 16 amino acids. Looked up from germline, CDR1 is SGHTA and CDR2 is FQGNSA. Trimming took 2 bases from V and 4 from J, leaving 17 bases between them. The CDR3 sequence: CASSLRLARGRETQYF. The CDR3 DNA sequence: TGTGCCAGCAGCTTACGATTGGCTAGGGGCAGAGAGACCCAGTACTTC.

The rearrangement joins TRBV15 to TRBJ2-2, with 12 positions matching TRBD2. Germline CDR1 is LNHNV and CDR2 is YYDKDF (reference sequence). The ends lost 3 bases at V and 6 bases at J; junction bases unmatched: 5. The CDR3 sequence is 16 residues long. The CDR3 region is CATSSVTSGGPGELFF. The CDR3 DNA reads as TGTGCCACCAGCAGCGTGACTAGCGGGGGTCCCGGGGAGCTGTTTTTT.

The chain carries TRBV9 and TRBJ2-1, with TRBD2 identical over 12 bases. Trimming at V came to 3 bases and at J to 8 bases, leaving 6 bases not matched to a gene. CDR3 length: 15 amino acids. The V gene's germline CDR1 is SGDLS and CDR2 YYNGEE. The CDR3: CASSALAGGLDEQFF. The CDR3 DNA reads TGTGCCAGCAGCGCGCTAGCGGGAGGGCTCGATGAGCAGTTCTTC.

The sample holds one count of this clone. The chain has TRBV3-1 (or the pseudogene TRBV3-2) and TRBJ2-5; TRBD2 agrees at 7 bases. Germline values: CDR1 LGHDT, CDR2 YNNKEL (reference sequence). V lost 0 bases, J lost 9 bases, and 10 bases stayed unmatched. The CDR3 spans 15 residues. The CDR3, as DNA: TGTGCCAGCAGCCAAGATCCGACGGGGGGAAGGCCCCAGTACTTC. Translated: CASSQDPTGGRPQYF.

The rearrangement joins TRBV2 to TRBJ2-7; no clear D. The V end was cut by 4 bases, the J end by 4 bases, with 5 bases between. The germline gives CDR1 SNHLY, CDR2 FYNNEI. This CDR3 is 11 amino acids long. In DNA form, the CDR3 reads TGTGCCAGCAGTGCCCAATACGAGCAGTACTTC. Protein product: CASSAQYEQYF.

This clone came up a few times. V gene TRBV18 combines with J gene TRBJ1-4; TRBD1 matches 9 bases. CDR3 length equals 14 residues. V was clipped by 3 bases and J by 7 bases; unmatched bases: 3. CDR1 is KGHSH and CDR2 is LQKENI in the germline V gene. This CDR3 is CASSPGTGTEKLFF. The DNA of the CDR3 is TGTGCCAGCTCACCGGGGACAGGGACTGAAAAACTGTTTTTT.

The chain couples TRBV19 to TRBJ2-1; D is uncertain. CDR1 and CDR2 (germline): LNHDA, SQIVND (reference sequence). The CDR3 totals 13 residues. V was trimmed by 3 bases and J by 4 bases, leaving 7 bases between them. CDR3 in amino acids: CASSILLYNEQFF. CDR3 sequence (DNA): TGTGCCAGTAGTATCCTATTATACAATGAGCAGTTCTTC. The full variable domain, with the rest looked up from reference TRBV19 and TRBJ2-1, is DGGITQSPKYLFRKEGQNVTLSCEQNLNHDAMYWYRQDPGQGLRLIYYSQIVNDFQKGDIAEGYSVSREKKESFPLTVTSAQKNPTAFYLCASSILLYNEQFFGPGTRLTVL.

V and J are TRBV6-6 and TRBJ2-3, with D perhaps matching TRBD1 (5 bases). The V gene's germline CDR1 is MNHNY and CDR2 SVGAGI (reference sequence). Trimming pared 5 bases from V and 0 bases from J, leaving 9 bases between. The CDR3 extends over 14 amino acids. CDR3 loop: CASSQDSSTDTQYF. In DNA, the CDR3 is TGTGCCAGCAGTCAAGACAGCAGCACAGATACGCAGTATTTT.

The chain uses TRBV24-1 and TRBJ2-5; 11 bases line up with TRBD2. Germline V gene lookup returns CDR1 KGHDR and CDR2 SFDVKD. The CDR3 covers 16 residues. With V trimmed by 3 bases and J by 2 bases, 4 bases remained unmatched. Written as DNA, the CDR3 is TGTGCCACCAGTGATCCGGGACTAGCGGTTCAAGAGACCCAGTACTTC. Protein: CATSDPGLAVQETQYF.

In its sample, this clone was seen a few times. The V gene is TRBV19, the J gene TRBJ2-2; D is possibly TRBD2 (6 bases). The germline gives CDR1 LNHDA, CDR2 SQIVND (reference sequence). V lost 5 bases and J lost 4, with 14 bases in between. The CDR3 sequence is 15 residues long. The CDR3 DNA follows: TGTGCCAGTAGTCGACCCCCGCGGGGCACCGGGGAGCTGTTTTTT. Its translation: CASSRPPRGTGELFF.

A single count supports this clone. V and J are TRBV7-9 and TRBJ1-2; no clear D. This CDR3 is 12 amino acids long. V shed 4 bases and J shed 2 bases, with 5 bases lying between them. CDR1 and CDR2 (germline): SEHNR, FQNEAQ (reference sequence). In nucleotides, the CDR3 is TGTGCCAGCAGCTCTTTAAACTATGGCTACACCTTC. Translating gives CASSSLNYGYTF.

V and J are TRBV19 and TRBJ1-2, with 7 nucleotides matching TRBD1. The CDR3 loop spans 14 amino acids. In germline, CDR1 is LNHDA, CDR2 SQIVND (reference sequence). The J segment lost 2 bases and the V segment lost 5 bases, leaving 5 bases of the junction unmatched. The CDR3 bases are TGTGCCAGTAGTCACGGGACAGACAACTATGGCTACACCTTC. This codes for CASSHGTDNYGYTF. Variable domain in full (rest from reference TRBV19 and TRBJ1-2): DGGITQSPKYLFRKEGQNVTLSCEQNLNHDAMYWYRQDPGQGLRLIYYSQIVNDFQKGDIAEGYSVSREKKESFPLTVTSAQKNPTAFYLCASSHGTDNYGYTFGSGTRLTVV.

The chain joins TRBV9 to TRBJ2-5; 9 bases fit TRBD1. J lost 5 bases, V lost 3 bases, and 8 bases had no gene match. CDR1 is SGDLS and CDR2 is YYNGEE in the germline V gene. This CDR3 is built from 15 residues. The CDR3 sequence is CASSATQGAWETQYF. CDR3 DNA: TGTGCCAGCAGCGCGACACAGGGGGCCTGGGAGACCCAGTACTTC.

This rearrangement joins TRBV5-4 to TRBJ1-4; no clear D gene. V was clipped by 0 bases and J by 1 base, with 4 bases between them. The CDR3 is 14 amino acids. From germline, CDR1 is SGHNT and CDR2 YYREEE (reference sequence). CDR3 DNA sequence: TGTGCCAGCAGCTTGGGGAGAACTAATGAAAAACTGTTTTTT. Translating gives CASSLGRTNEKLFF. The whole variable domain, filled in from reference TRBV5-4 and TRBJ1-4, reads ETGVTQSPTHLIKTRGQQVTLRCSSQSGHNTVSWYQQALGQGPQFIFQYYREEENGRGNFPPRFSGLQFPNYSSELNVNALELDDSALYLCASSLGRTNEKLFFGSGTQLSVL.

This clone was recorded once. The chain has TRBV4-1 and TRBJ2-2, with unresolved D. Germline V lookup: CDR1 MGHRA, CDR2 YSYEKL. This CDR3 has 16 residues. V was trimmed by 0 bases and J by 6 bases, leaving 14 bases between them. The CDR3 loop reads CASSQDVRGWAGELFF. CDR3 coding DNA: TGCGCCAGCAGCCAAGATGTTCGCGGTTGGGCCGGGGAGCTGTTTTTT.

The chain employs TRBV5-4 and TRBJ2-7; 14 bases are shared with TRBD2. Trimming at V came to 4 bases and at J to 3 bases, leaving 3 bases not matched to a gene. The CDR3 spans 15 residues. Germline-derived CDR1 and CDR2 are SGHNT and YYREEE (reference sequence). The CDR3 spells CASSLGLAGGYEQYV. The CDR3 nucleotides read TGTGCCAGCAGCCTCGGACTAGCGGGGGGCTACGAGCAGTACGTC.

In the case of this clone: Its ends do not fully match the called genes, so a read error is possible. The chain links TRBV7-8 to TRBJ2-4, with D possibly being TRBD2 (6 bases). This CDR3 spans 13 amino acids. Germline CDR1 SGHVS, CDR2 FQNEAQ. CDR3 DNA sequence: TGTGCCAGCAGCCGTACTAGAACGGAGGGTATTGACTTC. Amino acids: CASSRTRTEGIDF.

This chain connects TRBV6-1 to TRBJ2-6, with D unresolved. CDR1 is MNHNS, CDR2 SASEGT, per germline. The CDR3 totals 15 residues. Trimming removed 3 bases at V and 0 bases at J, with 6 bases between. The CDR3 bases are TGTGCCAGCAGTGAGAGGTTCTCTGGGGCCAACGTCCTGACTTTC. It yields the protein CASSERFSGANVLTF.

This clone has just one count. The gene calls are TRBV11-3 and TRBJ2-7, with D maybe TRBD1 (7 bases). The germline V gene encodes CDR1 SGHNT and CDR2 YENEEA. V was clipped by 5 bases and J by 3 bases, with 14 bases between them. This CDR3 has 14 amino acids. The CDR3 DNA reads TGTGCCAGCAGCCCAGGGGGGAATCACTACGAGCAGTACTTC. Translating gives CASSPGGNHYEQYF.

This clone was picked up one time. The rearrangement links TRBV2 to TRBJ2-5, with TRBD2 matching 7 bases. CDR1 SNHLY and CDR2 FYNNEI come from the germline V gene. The ends lost 4 bases at V and 0 bases at J; junction bases unmatched: 2. The CDR3 extends over 14 amino acids. CDR3 DNA sequence: TGTGCCAGCAGTGGGGAGGGGTACCAAGAGACCCAGTACTTC. This encodes CASSGEGYQETQYF.

This sequence joins TRBV30 and TRBJ2-5; the D gene is possibly TRBD2 (5 bases). The CDR3 runs 15 residues. With 0 bases removed from V and 2 bases from J, the gap between germline ends came to 13 bases. The germline V gene encodes CDR1 GTSNPN and CDR2 SVGIG (reference sequence). The CDR3 region has the DNA TGTGCCTGGAGTGTAACTAGTAACATACAAGAGACCCAGTACTTC. It translates to CAWSVTSNIQETQYF.

This clone has only a few counts. The chain couples TRBV19 to TRBJ2-1, with D unresolved. V shed 5 bases and J shed 0 bases, with 11 bases lying between them. This CDR3 region has 15 residues. Looked up from germline, CDR1 is LNHDA and CDR2 is SQIVND (reference sequence). The CDR3 reads CASSATRSSYNEQFF. The CDR3 coding sequence is TGTGCCAGTAGTGCGACTCGGAGCTCCTACAATGAGCAGTTCTTC.